Presented here are 30 T cell receptor beta chains from one specimen sequenced in a study of response to subunit inactivated influenza vaccine. In TCRdb, the RT-PCR reads were re-called with MiXCR into one record per CDR3 protein. Of roughly 500,000 distinct CDR3 sequences in the sample, 15% to 20% were seen once. Sample: CD4+ T cells sorted from PBMCs, taken around 25 months after vaccination. The receptors originated from a man between 50 and 69 years old who received an inactivated influenza vaccine.

V usage is TRBV6-5 and J usage is TRBJ2-7; unclear D gene. The V gene's germline CDR1 is MNHEY and CDR2 SVGAGI. The CDR3 sequence is 15 residues long. The V and J ends lost 0 bases and 3 bases respectively, with 12 bases between them. CDR3 sequence (DNA): TGTGCCAGCAGTTACTCGCTTCCCAGGTTCTACGAGCAGTACTTC. It encodes CASSYSLPRFYEQYF.

V usage is TRBV27 and J usage is TRBJ2-5, with a weak D call TRBD2 (6 bases). The CDR3 covers 16 residues. Germline V gene lookup returns CDR1 MNHEY and CDR2 SMNVEV (reference sequence). Trimming cost V 7 bases and J 7 bases, with 25 bases left between them. The CDR3: CASKTQASAPVGTQYF. CDR3 coding DNA: TGTGCCAGCAAAACTCAGGCTAGCGCGCCTGTGGGGACCCAGTACTTC.

This sequence joins TRBV20-1 and TRBJ2-6; the D gene is possibly TRBD2 (7 bases). The CDR3 is 20 residues long. Trimming pared 0 bases from V and 0 bases from J, leaving 21 bases between. Germline CDR1 is DFQATT and CDR2 is SNEGSKA (reference sequence). The CDR3 loop reads CSARDLKGGTTSSGANVLTF. DNA for the CDR3: TGCAGTGCTAGAGATTTAAAGGGAGGGACAACCAGCTCTGGGGCCAACGTCCTGACTTTC.

J is TRBJ2-2 and V is TRBV25-1; 8 bases align to TRBD2. Germline CDR1 and CDR2: MGHDK and SYGVNS. V shed 5 bases and J 1 base; nucleotides not matched to a gene: 6. This CDR3 spans 16 amino acids. CDR3 residues: CASSPSGRGNTGELFF. Here the CDR3 DNA reads TGTGCCAGCAGTCCGAGCGGGAGAGGGAACACCGGGGAGCTGTTTTTT.

This clonotype occurred a few times. The V and J genes are TRBV5-5 and TRBJ1-5; D not resolved. Per germline, CDR1 SGHKS and CDR2 YYEKEE (reference sequence). The CDR3 covers 15 residues. V shed 0 bases and J shed 3 bases, with 10 bases lying between them. DNA of the CDR3: TGTGCCAGCAGCTTGGCGGGAACAGTCAATCAGCCCCAGCATTTT. Protein product: CASSLAGTVNQPQHF.

This clonotype has at least ten counts. The chain uses TRBV4-1 and TRBJ1-6; D is perhaps TRBD1 (6 bases). The V end was cut by 0 bases, the J end by 8 bases, with 14 bases between. Germline V gene sequence: CDR1 MGHRA, CDR2 YSYEKL. The CDR3 length is 16 residues. The CDR3 is CASSQDLGTRDSPLHF. CDR3 nucleotide sequence: TGCGCCAGCAGCCAAGACCTCGGGACACGGGATTCACCCCTCCACTTT.

The sample holds one count of this clonotype. The V and J genes are TRBV7-9 and TRBJ2-2, with TRBD1 identical over 9 bases. Germline values: CDR1 SEHNR, CDR2 FQNEAQ (reference sequence). This CDR3 region has 15 residues. V dropped 5 bases and J dropped 5; count of bases not matched to a gene: 6. As DNA, the CDR3 is TGTGCCAGCAGCCTGACAGGGGGGACGACCGGGGAGCTGTTTTTT. Protein: CASSLTGGTTGELFF.

This clonotype was observed a handful of times. This chain uses TRBV25-1 with TRBJ1-2, with TRBD1 as a possible D gene (6 bases). Germline values: CDR1 MGHDK, CDR2 SYGVNS. The CDR3 runs 13 residues. Trimming shortened V by 4 bases and J by 4 bases, and 10 bases separated the two germline ends. CDR3 bases: TGTGCCAGCAGTGGCGGACAGAGCTATGGCTACACCTTC. Its translation: CASSGGQSYGYTF.

The chain combines TRBV29-1 with TRBJ2-1; 7 nucleotides align to TRBD1. With V trimmed by 1 base and J by 0 bases, 0 bases remained unmatched. CDR1 and CDR2 from the germline V gene are SQVTM and ANQGSEA. The CDR3 is made up of 14 amino acids. The chain's CDR3 is CSVEGTGSYNEQFF. The CDR3 bases are TGCAGCGTTGAAGGGACAGGCTCCTACAATGAGCAGTTCTTC.

This clonotype was recorded at least ten times. This chain joins TRBV10-3 and TRBJ1-5, with 10 bases matching TRBD1. The junction had 0 bases not matched to a gene; V was cut back by 6 bases and J by 4 bases. The V gene's germline CDR1 is ENHRY and CDR2 SYGVKD. The CDR3 contains 13 residues. In nucleotides, the CDR3 is TGTGCCATCAGGGGACAGGGGAATCAGCCCCAGCATTTT. This sequence encodes CAIRGQGNQPQHF.

This clonotype was observed a few times. The CDR3 loop reads CASRGTGGASYEQYF. The CDR3 nucleotides read TGTGCCAGCAGGGGAACAGGGGGGGCCTCCTACGAGCAGTACTTC. This rearrangement joins TRBV28 to TRBJ2-7; D possibly corresponds to TRBD1 (8 bases). Germline assignment: CDR1 MDHEN and CDR2 SYDVKM. V was trimmed by 6 bases and J by 0 bases, leaving 15 bases between them. This CDR3 has 15 residues.

There are a few counts of this clonotype. The CDR3 protein is CSARAGSGSIGQFF. CDR3 sequence (DNA): TGCAGTGCTAGAGCAGGTAGCGGGAGTATCGGGCAGTTCTTC. The chain recombines TRBV20-1 with TRBJ2-1, with 9 bases lining up with TRBD2. Per the germline V gene, CDR1 is DFQATT and CDR2 is SNEGSKA (reference sequence). The CDR3 length is 14 residues. With V trimmed by 1 base and J by 12 bases, 10 bases remained unmatched.

This clonotype came up a few times. The chain recombines TRBV7-2 with TRBJ2-1, with TRBD2 matching over 13 bases. Germline trimming cut 4 bases from V and 7 bases from J; bases unmatched to any gene: 7. The CDR3 has 16 residues. Per germline, CDR1 SGHTA and CDR2 FQGNSA. DNA of the CDR3: TGTGCCAGCAGCTCCCGGACTAGCGGGAGTGTAAATGAGCAGTTCTTC. Protein: CASSSRTSGSVNEQFF.

This clonotype was seen a few times. The chain joins TRBV12-3 or TRBV12-4 to TRBJ1-4, with no clear D. Between the trimmed V and J ends, which lost 5 bases and 5 bases, there was a span of 9 bases. The CDR3 is 13 residues long. The CDR3 DNA reads TGTGCCAGCAGTCCCTTATCAAATGAAAAACTGTTTTTT. Its translation: CASSPLSNEKLFF.

This clonotype was seen only a few times. This chain links TRBV20-1 with TRBJ2-7; 7 nucleotides match TRBD1. The germline gives CDR1 DFQATT, CDR2 SNEGSKA (reference sequence). The CDR3 is 16 residues long. The V segment lost 3 bases and the J segment 1 base; nucleotides outside the gene matches: 12. This CDR3 is CSASNVGQWESYEQYF. Here the CDR3 DNA reads TGCAGTGCTAGTAATGTGGGACAGTGGGAGTCCTACGAGCAGTACTTC.

V gene TRBV12-3 or TRBV12-4 combines with J gene TRBJ2-1; D not certain. The CDR3 extends over 13 amino acids. The ends were cut back, 7 bases at V and 7 bases at J, with 14 bases in the middle. The CDR3 loop reads CASTIRTENEQFF. CDR3 sequence (DNA): TGTGCCAGCACTATACGGACGGAAAATGAGCAGTTCTTC.

J is TRBJ2-5 and V is TRBV5-4; D remains unclear. Germline V gene lookup returns CDR1 SGHNT and CDR2 YYREEE (reference sequence). The CDR3 spans 16 residues. Trimming took off 4 bases at V and 3 bases at J, with 19 bases between the two ends. Here the CDR3 DNA reads TGTGCCAGCAGCGCCTCCTGGGTATCTCCTAAAGAGACCCAGTACTTC. Protein: CASSASWVSPKETQYF.

In its sample, this clonotype was seen many times. The rearrangement links TRBV5-1 to TRBJ2-2, with a weak D call TRBD1 (6 bases). The germline V gene has CDR1 SGHRS and CDR2 YFSETQ. The CDR3 consists of 14 residues. V gave up 7 bases and J gave up 1 base, with 11 bases separating them. The CDR3 sequence: CASGKGGNTGELFF. The DNA for the CDR3 is TGCGCCAGCGGAAAAGGGGGGAACACCGGGGAGCTGTTTTTT.

This clonotype was detected many times. V gene TRBV28 combines with J gene TRBJ1-1; the D is unclear. Germline CDR1 MDHEN, CDR2 SYDVKM. The CDR3 has 17 residues. V was trimmed by 2 bases and J by 0 bases, leaving 16 bases between them. This CDR3 is CASSLDRAGLMNTEAFF. The CDR3 DNA reads TGTGCCAGCAGTTTAGATCGGGCAGGCCTCATGAACACTGAAGCTTTCTTT.

The table lists this clonotype with a count of one. The conserved final phenylalanine or tryptophan is absent from the CDR3, which likely points to a read error. The chain employs TRBV12-3 or TRBV12-4 and TRBJ1-3; TRBD1 might be the D (5 bases). The CDR3 is made up of 15 amino acids. The V and J ends lost 4 bases and 4 bases respectively, with 14 bases between them. The CDR3 sequence is CASSSGLTRGNTIYL. In nucleotides, the CDR3 is TGTGCCAGCAGTTCAGGGTTAACGCGGGGAAACACCATATATCTT.

This clonotype was detected only a few times. One end of the junction fails to match germline, which may point to a read error. The chain recombines TRBV6-5 with TRBJ2-1, with unresolved D. The CDR3 totals 10 residues. Germline-derived CDR1 and CDR2 are MNHEY and SVGAGI. CDR3: CASKSDGPVF. For the CDR3, the DNA is TGTGCCAGTAAGTCGGACGGCCCGGTCTTC.

V gene TRBV20-1 combines with J gene TRBJ2-3; TRBD2 matches at 8 bases. J gave up 5 bases and V 3 bases, and 7 bases lay outside the gene matches. The CDR3 has 14 amino acids. CDR1 is DFQATT and CDR2 is SNEGSKA in the germline V gene (reference sequence). The CDR3 sequence: CSASFSGVGDTQYF. CDR3 nucleotides: TGCAGTGCTAGTTTTAGCGGGGTTGGAGATACGCAGTATTTT.

J is TRBJ1-1 and V is TRBV5-6; no clear D. V lost 2 bases, J lost 0 bases, and 5 bases lay in between. This CDR3 spans 13 amino acids. Germline V gene lookup returns CDR1 SGHDT and CDR2 YYEEEE. Here the CDR3 reads CASSFPVNTEAFF. The CDR3 DNA sequence: TGTGCCAGCAGCTTTCCTGTGAACACTGAAGCTTTCTTT. Variable domain in full (rest from reference TRBV5-6 and TRBJ1-1): DAGVTQSPTHLIKTRGQQVTLRCSPKSGHDTVSWYQQALGQGPQFIFQYYEEEERQRGNFPDRFSGHQFPNYSSELNVNALLLGDSALYLCASSFPVNTEAFFGQGTRLTVV.

This chain joins TRBV10-3 and TRBJ2-1; a weak D match, TRBD2 (5 bases). The V gene lost 0 bases and the J gene lost 4 bases, with 7 bases spanning the gap. This CDR3 contains 14 residues. Per germline, CDR1 ENHRY and CDR2 SYGVKD. DNA for the CDR3: TGTGCCATCAGTGAGTCCAGAGGGTACAATGAGCAGTTCTTC. It encodes CAISESRGYNEQFF.

This clonotype was detected ten times or more. J is TRBJ2-2 and V is TRBV7-8; TRBD1 matches 8 bases. CDR3 size: 14 residues. CDR1 and CDR2 from the germline V gene are SGHVS and FQNEAQ. After removal of 5 bases from V and 4 bases from J, the junction contained 3 bases not matched to a gene. CDR3 region: CASSQTGVTGELFF. CDR3 coding DNA: TGTGCCAGCAGCCAGACAGGGGTCACCGGGGAGCTGTTTTTT.

This clonotype showed up many times. J is TRBJ2-1 and V is TRBV5-1, with TRBD1 matching over 11 bases. The junction had 7 bases not matched to a gene; V was cut back by 0 bases and J by 8 bases. Germline-derived CDR1 and CDR2 are SGHRS and YFSETQ. The CDR3 consists of 16 residues. This CDR3 reads CASSLAGQGASDEQFF. The CDR3 nucleotides read TGCGCCAGCAGCTTGGCAGGACAGGGGGCATCGGATGAGCAGTTCTTC.

This clonotype turned up a few times. The chain is built from TRBV12-3 or TRBV12-4 and TRBJ1-1, with unresolved D. CDR3 length: 13 residues. The V end was cut by 2 bases, the J end by 6 bases, with 10 bases between. CDR3: CASSLLSSAEAFF. As DNA, the CDR3 is TGTGCCAGCAGTTTACTAAGTTCCGCTGAAGCTTTCTTT.

The V and J genes are TRBV5-5 and TRBJ1-2, with D perhaps matching TRBD1 (6 bases). V lost 3 bases and J lost 8, with 20 bases in between. This CDR3 contains 15 residues. CDR1 and CDR2 (germline): SGHKS, YYEKEE (reference sequence). CDR3 sequence (DNA): TGTGCCAGCAGCTGGCGTCCAGGGGACTCAGTCGGCTACACCTTC. It yields the protein CASSWRPGDSVGYTF. Complete variable domain (other parts from reference TRBV5-5 and TRBJ1-2): DAGVTQSPTHLIKTRGQQVTLRCSPISGHKSVSWYQQVLGQGPQFIFQYYEKEERGRGNFPDRFSARQFPNYSSELNVNALLLGDSALYLCASSWRPGDSVGYTFGSGTRLTVV.

This clonotype has a handful of counts. In DNA form, the CDR3 reads TGTGCCAGCAGCCAAGACCCCGACAGGAACAATCAGCCCCAGCATTTT. Its translation: CASSQDPDRNNQPQHF. The chain combines TRBV4-2 with TRBJ1-5; D is possibly TRBD1 (6 bases). This CDR3 has 16 residues. CDR1 and CDR2 from the germline V gene are LGHNA and YNFKEQ. Trimming left V 0 bases short and J 3 bases short, with 12 bases between.

The rearrangement links TRBV20-1 to TRBJ1-5; D is unclear. The V gene lost 1 base and the J gene lost 0 bases, with 13 bases spanning the gap. This CDR3 contains 16 residues. CDR1 is DFQATT and CDR2 is SNEGSKA in the germline V gene (reference sequence). The DNA for the CDR3 is TGCAGTGCTAGAGTGCCCCATGCCTATAGCAATCAGCCCCAGCATTTT. Residues: CSARVPHAYSNQPQHF.